The text below deals with one TCR beta chain. The antigen remains unidentified. Profiled with immunoSEQ multiplex PCR; TCRdb holds only in-frame clones, not every one. The sample lists about 710,000 clones; around 73% were seen once. The data originate from a study of shared clonotypes between healthy human individuals. Study details: The study drew on a couple of women and a few men aged 18 to 49 as donors. Per donor, CD8 memory used one plate, CD8 naive used two, CD4 memory used three and CD4 naive used three.

The germline V gene has CDR1 SGHVS and CDR2 FQNEAQ. With 1 base clipped from V and 5 bases from J, the junction kept 0 bases outside the gene matches. The CDR3 spans 13 residues. Study outcomes and limitations: It was the non-shared clonotypes that had lower generation probabilities than clonotypes shared by all four donors.

This chain uses TRBV7-8 with TRBJ2-5; 8 bases match TRBD2. The clonotype originates from a woman aged 25-40 years in good health. Material: memory CD4+ T cells sorted from blood. Described subset: CD45RA-negative fraction. The CDR3 bases are TGTGCCAGCAGCTTAGGACTAGCGGAGACCCAGTACTTC. This codes for CASSLGLAETQYF.